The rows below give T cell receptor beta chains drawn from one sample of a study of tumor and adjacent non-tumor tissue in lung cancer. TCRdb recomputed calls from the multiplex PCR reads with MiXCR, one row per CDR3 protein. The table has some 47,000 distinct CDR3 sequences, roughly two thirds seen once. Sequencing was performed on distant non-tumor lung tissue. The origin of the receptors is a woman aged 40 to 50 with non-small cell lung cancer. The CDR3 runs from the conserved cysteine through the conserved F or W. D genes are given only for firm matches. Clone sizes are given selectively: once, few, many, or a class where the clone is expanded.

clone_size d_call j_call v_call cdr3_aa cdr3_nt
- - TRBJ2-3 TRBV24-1 CATSDFGASSTDTEYF TGTGCCACCAGTGATTTTGGGGCCTCTAGCACGGATACGGAGTATTTT
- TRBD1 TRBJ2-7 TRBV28 CASRPSPAGQDKWTYEQYF TGTGCCAGCAGGCCCTCACCTGCGGGACAGGACAAGTGGACCTACGAGCAGTACTTC
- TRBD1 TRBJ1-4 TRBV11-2 CASSLGDSPTNEELLF TGTGCCAGCAGCTTAGGGGACAGCCCAACTAATGAAGAACTGCTTTTT
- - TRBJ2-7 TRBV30 CAWSIPAGWDEQYF TGTGCCTGGAGTATCCCGGCAGGGTGGGACGAGCAGTACTTC
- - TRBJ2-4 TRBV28 CASSSREQGNIQYF TGTGCCAGCAGCTCCAGGGAGCAGGGAAACATTCAGTACTTC
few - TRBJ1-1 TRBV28 CASSRRILGKNTGAFF TGTGCCAGCAGTCGTAGAATACTTGGAAAGAACACTGGAGCTTTCTTT
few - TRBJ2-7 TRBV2 CASSETTGWEQYF TGTGCCAGCAGTGAAACGACGGGTTGGGAGCAGTACTTC
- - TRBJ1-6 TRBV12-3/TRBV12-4 CASSLQRSPLHF TGTGCCAGCAGTTTACAGAGGTCACCCCTCCACTTT
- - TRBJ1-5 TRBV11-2 CASSLVKASGSVDTQHF TGTGCCAGCAGCTTAGTTAAGGCTAGCGGGAGCGTAGATACGCAGCATTTT
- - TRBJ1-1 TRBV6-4 CASRPGLMNTEAFF TGTGCCAGCCGCCCAGGGTTAATGAACACTGAAGCTTTCTTT
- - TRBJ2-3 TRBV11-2 CASSPGVQGRCNTQYF TGTGCCAGCAGCCCAGGGGTTCAGGGCAGGTGTAATACACAGTATTTT
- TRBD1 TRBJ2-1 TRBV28 CASSSRGRTYNERFF TGTGCCAGCAGTAGCAGGGGGCGCACCTACAATGAGCGGTTCTTC
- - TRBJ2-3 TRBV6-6 CVSKDVSGDTQYF TGTGTCAGCAAGGACGTTAGCGGAGATACGCAGTATTTT
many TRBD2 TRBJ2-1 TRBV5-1 CASSLGTSGPPLGYNEQFF TGCGCCAGCAGCTTGGGGACTAGCGGGCCCCCGTTGGGGTACAATGAGCAGTTCTTC
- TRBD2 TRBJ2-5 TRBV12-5 CASARTSGGFQETQYF TGTGCTAGTGCCCGGACTAGTGGGGGATTCCAAGAGACCCAGTACTTC
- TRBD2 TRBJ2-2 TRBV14 CASSQQAGSTGELFF TGTGCCAGCAGCCAGCAAGCGGGGTCCACCGGGGAGCTCTTTTTT
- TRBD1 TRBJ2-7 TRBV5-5 CAGKPGTGSYEHYF TGTGCCGGCAAGCCCGGGACAGGCTCCTACGAGCACTACTTC
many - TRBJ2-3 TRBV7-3 CASSLTPGSTDTQYF TGTGCCAGCAGCTTAACGCCAGGGAGCACAGATACGCAGTATTTT
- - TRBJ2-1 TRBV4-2 CATSQPTPSEQLF TGTGCCACCAGCCAACCCACGCCCAGTGAGCAGTTGTTC
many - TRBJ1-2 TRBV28 CASTTGGRNYGYTF TGTGCCAGCACCACTGGAGGACGGAACTATGGCTACACCTTC
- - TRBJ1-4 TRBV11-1 CACSLYYETGTEKLFF TGTGCCTGCAGCTTGTACTACGAGACAGGAACCGAAAAACTGTTTTTT
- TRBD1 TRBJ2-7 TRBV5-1 CASSLTGQGYEQYF TGCGCCAGCAGCTTAACGGGACAGGGGTACGAGCAGTATTTC
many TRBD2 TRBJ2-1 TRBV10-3 CAIRALAGGPNNEQFF TGTGCCATCAGGGCCCTAGCGGGAGGGCCCAACAATGAGCAGTTCTTC
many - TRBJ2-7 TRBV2 CASSAKRTYEQYF TGTGCCAGCAGCGCAAAGCGGACCTACGAGCAGTACTTC
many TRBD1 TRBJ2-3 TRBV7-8 CASSYYGQAAEVDTQYF TGTGCCAGCAGCTACTATGGACAGGCGGCGGAGGTGGATACGCAGTATTTT
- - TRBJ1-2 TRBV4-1 CASSQIQVDGYGYSF TGCGCCAGCAGCCAGATACAGGTCGATGGCTATGGCTACAGCTTC
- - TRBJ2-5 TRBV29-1 CSVDWSSETQHF TGCAGCGTTGATTGGAGCAGTGAGACCCAGCACTTC
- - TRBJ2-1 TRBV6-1 CANSEEGLAGNEQFF TGTGCCAACAGTGAGGAGGGTCTAGCCGGCAATGAGCAGTTCTTC
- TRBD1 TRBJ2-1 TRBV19 CASSRGQGAGNEQFF TGTGCCAGTAGTCGCGGACAGGGGGCAGGGAATGAGCAGTTCTTC
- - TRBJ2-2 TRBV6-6 CASALDNTGEPFF TGTGCCAGCGCCCTGGACAACACCGGGGAGCCGTTTTTT
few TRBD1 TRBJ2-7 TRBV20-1 CSARDRRTGTYEEYF TGCAGTGCTAGAGATCGAAGGACAGGAACCTACGAGGAGTACTTC
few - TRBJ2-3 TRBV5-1 CASSQQADTQYF TGCGCCAGCAGCCAACAGGCAGATACGCAGTATTTT
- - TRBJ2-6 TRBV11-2 CASSLPGPGANVLTF TGTGCCAGCAGCCTCCCAGGGCCTGGGGCCAACGTCCTGACTTTC
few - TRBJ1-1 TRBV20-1 CSARDVRGRAEAFF TGCAGTGCTAGGGATGTAAGGGGTCGGGCTGAAGCTTTCTTT
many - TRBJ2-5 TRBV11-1 CASSSTTGSQYF TGTGCCAGCAGCTCAACGACCGGGTCCCAGTACTTC
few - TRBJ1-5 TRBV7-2 CASSTWGDQPQHF TGTGCCAGCAGCACATGGGGGGATCAGCCCCAGCATTTT
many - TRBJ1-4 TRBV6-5 CASSSDYPTNEKLFF TGTGCCAGCAGCTCTGATTACCCAACTAATGAAAAACTGTTTTTT
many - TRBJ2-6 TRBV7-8 CASSLVLGSGANVLTF TGTGCCAGCAGCTTAGTCCTCGGCTCTGGGGCCAACGTCCTGACTTTC
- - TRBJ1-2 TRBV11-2 CASSPEGYGYTF TGTGCCAGCAGCCCAGAGGGGTATGGCTACACCTTC
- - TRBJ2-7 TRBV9 CAGSVGPGDEQYF TGTGCCGGCAGCGTCGGCCCCGGGGACGAGCAGTACTTC
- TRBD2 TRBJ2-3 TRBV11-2 CASSPSQRGVGTDTQYF TGTGCCAGCAGCCCCTCCCAGCGGGGGGTAGGGACAGATACGCAGTATTTT
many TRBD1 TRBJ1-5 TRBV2 CAGDRGFNQPQHF TGTGCCGGGGACAGGGGCTTCAATCAGCCCCAGCATTTT
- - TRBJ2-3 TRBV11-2 CACSLLSAADMQYF TGTGCCTGCAGCCTTCTAAGCGCGGCAGATATGCAGTATTTT
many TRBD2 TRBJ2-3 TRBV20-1 CSAWGLAGPDTQYF TGCAGTGCTTGGGGACTAGCGGGACCCGATACGCAGTATTTT
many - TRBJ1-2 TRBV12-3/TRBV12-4 CASSFYGTSRAYTF TGTGCCAGCAGTTTCTACGGCACTTCCCGTGCTTACACCTTC
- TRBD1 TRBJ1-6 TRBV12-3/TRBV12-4 CVSSSGTENNSPLHF TGCGTCAGCAGTTCCGGGACAGAAAATAATTCACCCCTCCACTTT
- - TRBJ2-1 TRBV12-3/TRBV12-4 CAISLAELEERFF TGTGCCATCAGTTTAGCCGAACTAGAGGAGCGGTTCTTC
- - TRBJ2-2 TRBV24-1 CVTSEDSHTGELFF TGTGTCACCAGTGAGGACAGCCACACCGGGGAGCTGTTTTTT
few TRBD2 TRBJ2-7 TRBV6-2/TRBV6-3 CASNGGLKTSGAGRYEQYF TGTGCCAGCAACGGGGGGCTAAAGACTAGCGGAGCCGGGAGGTACGAGCAGTACTTC
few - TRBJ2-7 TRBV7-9 CASSYTSYEQYF TGTGCCAGCAGCTACACATCCTACGAGCAGTACTTC
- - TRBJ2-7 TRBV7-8 CASRPYGVGSSYEQYF TGTGCCAGCAGACCTTATGGTGTCGGGAGCTCCTACGAGCAGTACTTC
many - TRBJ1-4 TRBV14 CASSQGNTFNEKLFF TGTGCCAGCAGCCAAGGAAACACATTTAATGAAAAACTGTTTTTT
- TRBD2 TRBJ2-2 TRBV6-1 CDSSGFSEREGRWTGEPFF TGTGACAGCAGCGGTTTCAGTGAGCGGGAGGGCCGGTGGACCGGGGAGCCGTTTTTT
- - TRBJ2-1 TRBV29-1 CSVEDPGRRSCNEQFF TGCAGCGTTGAAGATCCCGGACGCCGCTCCTGCAACGAGCAGTTCTTC
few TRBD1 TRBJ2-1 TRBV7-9 CASGGTGRTNEQFF TGTGCCAGCGGCGGGACAGGGAGGACGAATGAGCAGTTCTTC
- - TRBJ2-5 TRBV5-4 CAISLDRRQAVAQYF TGTGCCATCAGCCTGGATAGGCGTCAGGCGGTGGCCCAGTACTTC
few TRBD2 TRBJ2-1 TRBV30 CAWSNAASGGYNEQFF TGTGCCTGGAGTAACGCCGCTAGCGGGGGTTACAATGAGCAGTTCTTC